This TCR beta chain was obtained from a study of T cell responses to AZD1222 COVID-19 vaccine. V dropped 7 bases and J dropped 7 bases, with 20 bases sitting between them. The CDR3 length is 14 residues. Germline loops: CDR1 SNHLY, CDR2 FYNNEI. TCRdb's copy holds only in-frame clones and misses some; the assay was immunoSEQ multiplex PCR. This sample carries 120,000 to 150,000 clones, 75% to 95% of them seen once, and the ten largest clones take about 3%. Findings and caveats of the study: Seropositive AZD1222 recipients at baseline numbered only five or six. Among the donors, most were white British and more were female, and clonal diversity was possibly underestimated. After two AZD1222 doses, spike-specific TCR breadth and depth rose versus day 0.

Comments on this clone: Antigen: not known.

This chain links TRBV2 with TRBJ2-7; tentative D call: TRBD1 (5 bases). This specimen consisted of peripheral blood, obtained on day 0 of MenACWY control vaccination. The origin of this receptor is an adult in good health. DNA for the CDR3: TGTGCCAGCACTCGGAGACAGCCCTTGGGGGAGCAGTACTTC. Protein product: CASTRRQPLGEQYF.